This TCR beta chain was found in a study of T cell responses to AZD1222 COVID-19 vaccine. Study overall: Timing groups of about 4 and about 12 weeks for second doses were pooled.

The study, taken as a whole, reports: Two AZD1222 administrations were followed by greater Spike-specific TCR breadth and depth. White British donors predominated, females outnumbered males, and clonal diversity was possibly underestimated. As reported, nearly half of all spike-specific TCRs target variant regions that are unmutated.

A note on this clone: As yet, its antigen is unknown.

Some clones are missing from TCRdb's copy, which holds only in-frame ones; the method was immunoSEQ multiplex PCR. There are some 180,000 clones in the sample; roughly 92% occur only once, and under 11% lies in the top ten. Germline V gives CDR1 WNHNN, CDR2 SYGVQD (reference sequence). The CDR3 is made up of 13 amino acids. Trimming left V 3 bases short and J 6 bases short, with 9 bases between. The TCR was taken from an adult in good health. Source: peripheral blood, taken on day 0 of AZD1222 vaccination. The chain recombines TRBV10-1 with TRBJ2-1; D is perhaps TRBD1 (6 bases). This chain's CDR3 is CASSEGQPNEQFF. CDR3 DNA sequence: TGCGCCAGCAGTGAAGGACAGCCCAATGAGCAGTTCTTC.